These 31 T cell receptor beta chains came from one sample sequenced in a study of blood T cell repertoires in COVID-19 (dated by TCRdb to 2018 to 2021). Libraries were prepared through the immunoSEQ multiplex PCR assay. In its TCRdb copy, this immuneACCESS table keeps in-frame sequences only and misses some clones. Where compared with another copy, unresolved V genes explain less than half of these, and the others have no known cause. The sample table contains about 210,000 clones; only one count was recorded for about 80% of them. Clones ranked in the top ten supply 7.8% of the sample. Sequenced input: peripheral blood. These receptors all come from a woman of 80 years or more with COVID-19, enrolled during active disease.

The rearrangement uses TRBV7-8 and TRBJ2-1; 7 bases are shared with TRBD1. CDR1 and CDR2 from the germline V gene are SGHVS and FQNEAQ. The CDR3 has 14 residues. The V and J ends lost 5 bases and 4 bases, in that order; junction bases with no gene match: 5. CDR3 nucleotides: TGTGCCAGCAGCCTAAGGGACAGTTACAATGAGCAGTTCTTC. Protein product: CASSLRDSYNEQFF.

The chain is built from TRBV3-1 (or the pseudogene TRBV3-2) and TRBJ1-2, with a weak D call TRBD1 (5 bases). V lost 4 bases to trimming and J lost 8 bases, with 14 bases between them. Germline V lookup: CDR1 LGHDT, CDR2 YNNKEL (reference sequence). CDR3 size: 13 residues. CDR3 in DNA: TGTGCCAGCAGCCCTTCGGGGGTAGGCGGCTACACCTTC. It encodes CASSPSGVGGYTF.

This chain uses TRBV9 with TRBJ1-2; TRBD1 matches at 8 bases. The CDR3 sequence is 15 residues long. Germline CDR1 SGDLS, CDR2 YYNGEE. V was clipped by 0 bases and J by 5 bases; unmatched bases: 6. CDR3 coding DNA: TGTGCCAGCAGCGTAGGTTGGACAGGGATTTATGGCTACACCTTC. It translates to CASSVGWTGIYGYTF. The whole variable domain, filled in from reference TRBV9 and TRBJ1-2, reads DSGVTQTPKHLITATGQRVTLRCSPRSGDLSVYWYQQSLDQGLQFLIQYYNGEERAKGNILERFSAQQFPDLHSELNLSSLELGDSALYFCASSVGWTGIYGYTFGSGTRLTVV.

The gene calls are TRBV5-6 and TRBJ1-1; no clear D. The CDR3 is made up of 14 amino acids. V was pared by 3 bases and J by 1 base, with 10 bases between. The V gene's germline CDR1 is SGHDT and CDR2 YYEEEE. This CDR3 is CASSYERGNTEAFF. The CDR3 DNA reads as TGTGCCAGCAGCTATGAAAGAGGGAACACTGAAGCTTTCTTT.

The V and J genes are TRBV7-2 and TRBJ2-5; maybe TRBD2 (5 bases). CDR3 length: 14 amino acids. The V gene lost 4 bases and the J gene lost 1 base, with 10 bases spanning the gap. The germline V gene has CDR1 SGHTA and CDR2 FQGNSA. The CDR3 DNA follows: TGTGCCAGCAGCTCGGCCCGGGGCCAAGAGACCCAGTACTTC. As protein: CASSSARGQETQYF.

In DNA, the CDR3 is TGTGCCAGCAGCGTAGCCCCAGGGACAGAATATGGCTACACCTTC. Translating it yields CASSVAPGTEYGYTF. The chain joins TRBV9 to TRBJ1-2; 7 bases agree with TRBD1. Germline V gene data show CDR1 as SGDLS and CDR2 as YYNGEE. The CDR3 contains 15 residues. V shed 0 bases and J 5 bases; nucleotides not matched to a gene: 7.

The CDR3: CASSRTGLREKLFF. Written as DNA, the CDR3 is TGTGCCAGCAGTCGGACGGGGTTAAGAGAAAAACTGTTTTTT. V is TRBV27 and J is TRBJ1-4; D is undetermined. Germline loops: CDR1 MNHEY, CDR2 SMNVEV (reference sequence). The CDR3 spans 14 residues. V lost 5 bases to trimming and J lost 8 bases, with 15 bases between them.

This rearrangement joins TRBV25-1 to TRBJ1-6, with unresolved D. V was clipped by 2 bases and J by 0 bases, with 5 bases between them. The germline V gene has CDR1 MGHDK and CDR2 SYGVNS. CDR3 length equals 15 residues. The CDR3 bases are TGTGCCAGCAGTGAAAGGAGCTCCTATAATTCACCCCTCCACTTT. Protein product: CASSERSSYNSPLHF.

The CDR3 DNA reads TGTGCCAGCAGTAACCACAGGGGTATGATCACTGAAGCTTTCTTT. Translating it yields CASSNHRGMITEAFF. This chain uses TRBV6-5 with TRBJ1-1; TRBD1 aligns across 7 bases. V lost 5 bases, J lost 4 bases, and 10 bases stayed unmatched. CDR3 length: 15 amino acids. Germline V gene sequence: CDR1 MNHEY, CDR2 SVGAGI.

The chain joins TRBV5-5 to TRBJ1-5; tentative D call: TRBD1 (5 bases). Germline V gene data show CDR1 as SGHKS and CDR2 as YYEKEE (reference sequence). Trimming cost V 4 bases and J 4 bases, with 15 bases left between them. There are 15 residues in the CDR3. This chain's CDR3 is CASSRVPTENQPQHF. Written as DNA, the CDR3 is TGTGCCAGCAGCCGAGTTCCGACAGAAAATCAGCCCCAGCATTTT.

This chain joins TRBV28 and TRBJ1-4; TRBD1 matches 7 bases. Unmatched junction bases numbered 9, after V lost 3 bases and J lost 8 bases. The CDR3 totals 15 residues. Germline-derived CDR1 and CDR2 are MDHEN and SYDVKM. For the CDR3, the DNA is TGTGCCAGCAGTTTCGGGAGGGGGCCGACGGAAAAACTGTTTTTT. Translation gives CASSFGRGPTEKLFF.

Only one count was recorded for this clone. The identical CDR3 is also encoded by other nucleotide sequences in the sample. This sequence joins TRBV5-1 and TRBJ2-7, with D maybe TRBD2 (6 bases). Germline assignment: CDR1 SGHRS and CDR2 YFSETQ. The CDR3 sequence is 13 residues long. V lost 0 bases and J 4 bases, leaving 8 bases between the germline ends. CDR3 nucleotide sequence: TGCGCCAGCAGCTTGGCCGGGAGTTACGAGCAGTACTTC. Its translation is CASSLAGSYEQYF.

Regarding this clone: The sample contains more than one DNA sequence encoding this CDR3. This chain uses TRBV27 with TRBJ1-1; TRBD1 is a possible D gene (6 bases). V was cut by 5 bases and J by 1 base, with 11 bases left in between. Germline assignment: CDR1 MNHEY and CDR2 SMNVEV (reference sequence). This CDR3 comprises 14 residues. The CDR3 sequence is CASSPLQGNTEAFF. The CDR3 DNA reads TGTGCCAGCAGTCCATTACAGGGGAACACTGAAGCTTTCTTT.

This CDR3 reads CASSEGGMTDTQYF. CDR3 nucleotide sequence: TGTGCCAGCAGTGAGGGAGGGATGACAGATACGCAGTATTTT. The chain links TRBV6-1 to TRBJ2-3; 7 bases match TRBD2. This CDR3 is 14 amino acids long. Germline values: CDR1 MNHNS, CDR2 SASEGT. V shed 3 bases and J 3 bases; nucleotides not matched to a gene: 3.

Only a few counts were recorded for this clone. The chain combines TRBV6-6 with TRBJ1-1, with TRBD1 as a possible D gene (6 bases). CDR1 and CDR2 (germline): MNHNY, SVGAGI (reference sequence). This CDR3 has 13 amino acids. Trimming stripped 2 bases from V and 7 bases from J, with 11 bases between. CDR3 nucleotide sequence: TGTGCCAGCAGTTACAAGGACAGCCTTGAAGCTTTCTTT. Encoded protein: CASSYKDSLEAFF.

V gene TRBV3-1 (or the pseudogene TRBV3-2) combines with J gene TRBJ2-1; 7 positions agree with TRBD1. Trimming at V came to 6 bases and at J to 5 bases, leaving 16 bases not matched to a gene. CDR3 length: 17 residues. Germline lookup yields CDR1 LGHDT and CDR2 YNNKEL (reference sequence). The CDR3 sequence is CASSSTGVSWVHNEQFF. CDR3 in DNA: TGTGCCAGCAGTTCCACAGGGGTTAGCTGGGTCCACAATGAGCAGTTCTTC.

This rearrangement joins TRBV9 to TRBJ2-2, with a weak D call TRBD2 (5 bases). V dropped 4 bases and J dropped 6 bases, with 7 bases sitting between them. The CDR3 length is 12 residues. The germline gives CDR1 SGDLS, CDR2 YYNGEE. Here the CDR3 reads CASSKEAGELFF. CDR3 bases: TGTGCCAGCAGCAAGGAGGCCGGGGAGCTGTTTTTT.

This chain connects TRBV29-1 to TRBJ2-7, with 9 nucleotides matching TRBD1. Germline V gene sequence: CDR1 SQVTM, CDR2 ANQGSEA. The CDR3 covers 13 residues. Trimming at V came to 6 bases and at J to 7 bases, leaving 10 bases not matched to a gene. This chain's CDR3 is CSVGTGTQEEQYF. CDR3 DNA sequence: TGCAGCGTCGGGACAGGGACGCAAGAGGAGCAGTACTTC.

The chain employs TRBV6-5 and TRBJ1-2; 7 bases line up with TRBD1. Germline V gene sequence: CDR1 MNHEY, CDR2 SVGAGI. CDR3 length: 14 residues. Germline trimming cut 7 bases from V and 4 bases from J; bases unmatched to any gene: 9. As DNA, the CDR3 is TGTGCCAGCACCCAGACAGGGCCCGCCTATGGCTACACCTTC. Translation: CASTQTGPAYGYTF.

The chain links TRBV5-1 to TRBJ1-1; D call uncertain. The CDR3 is 14 residues long. Trimming removed 1 base from V and 0 bases from J, with 7 bases in between. Germline values: CDR1 SGHRS, CDR2 YFSETQ. CDR3 residues: CASSLNSMNTEAFF. As DNA, the CDR3 is TGCGCCAGCAGCTTGAACAGCATGAACACTGAAGCTTTCTTT.

This clone was detected only a few times. V and J are TRBV6-5 and TRBJ1-5; 8 positions match TRBD1. Per germline, CDR1 MNHEY and CDR2 SVGAGI. The CDR3 extends over 15 amino acids. The J segment lost 5 bases and the V segment lost 4 bases, leaving 7 bases of the junction unmatched. CDR3 region: CASSLGTGWDQPQHF. The CDR3 region has the DNA TGTGCCAGCAGTTTGGGGACAGGATGGGATCAGCCCCAGCATTTT.

The V call is TRBV29-1, the J call TRBJ2-3, with D uncertain. Between the trimmed V and J ends, which lost 4 bases and 2 bases, there was a span of 7 bases. CDR1 is SQVTM, CDR2 ANQGSEA, per germline. This CDR3 is built from 12 residues. CDR3 DNA sequence: TGCAGCGTTGTGGAGCACACAGATACGCAGTATTTT. It yields the protein CSVVEHTDTQYF.

This clone was picked up one time. The V call is TRBV9, the J call TRBJ2-5; D unresolved. There are 12 residues in the CDR3. Germline V gene sequence: CDR1 SGDLS, CDR2 YYNGEE. The V gene lost 0 bases and the J gene lost 5 bases, with 5 bases spanning the gap. CDR3 DNA sequence: TGTGCCAGCAGCGTAGGGGCCGAGACCCAGTACTTC. This sequence encodes CASSVGAETQYF.

The rearrangement uses TRBV7-3 and TRBJ2-5; 10 nucleotides align to TRBD1. In germline, CDR1 is SGHTA, CDR2 FQGTGA. V shed 2 bases, J shed 4 bases, and the junction held 4 bases outside the gene matches. The CDR3 runs to 15 residues. CDR3 residues: CASSLDRGRGETQYF. The CDR3 coding sequence is TGTGCCAGCAGCTTAGACAGGGGGCGGGGAGAGACCCAGTACTTC.

This clone was detected once. V usage is TRBV5-1 and J usage is TRBJ1-1; 9 bases agree with TRBD1. V lost 3 bases to trimming and J lost 0 bases; unmatched junction nucleotides: 3. Germline-derived CDR1 and CDR2 are SGHRS and YFSETQ. This CDR3 region has 15 residues. The CDR3 sequence: CASSWTGAMNTEAFF. CDR3 coding DNA: TGCGCCAGCAGCTGGACAGGGGCCATGAACACTGAAGCTTTCTTT.

The count of this clone is one. The chain joins TRBV5-6 to TRBJ1-2, with TRBD1 matching 8 bases. Germline trimming cut 4 bases from V and 2 bases from J; bases unmatched to any gene: 4. CDR1 is SGHDT and CDR2 is YYEEEE in the germline V gene. There are 14 residues in the CDR3. For the CDR3, the DNA is TGTGCCAGCAGCCAAGACAGGGGAAACTATGGCTACACCTTC. This gives the protein CASSQDRGNYGYTF. Based on the CDR3 plus reference TRBV5-6 and TRBJ1-2, the full variable domain is DAGVTQSPTHLIKTRGQQVTLRCSPKSGHDTVSWYQQALGQGPQFIFQYYEEEERQRGNFPDRFSGHQFPNYSSELNVNALLLGDSALYLCASSQDRGNYGYTFGSGTRLTVV.

This sequence joins TRBV12-3 or TRBV12-4 and TRBJ2-5, with 11 nucleotides matching TRBD2. J lost 5 bases, V lost 4 bases, and 0 bases had no gene match. CDR3 length: 13 residues. This CDR3 reads CASSWTSGETQYF. As DNA, the CDR3 is TGTGCCAGCAGTTGGACTAGCGGGGAGACCCAGTACTTC.

The chain couples TRBV10-2 to TRBJ1-4; D unclear. Germline CDR1 reads WSHSY; CDR2 reads SAAADI. V was shortened by 6 bases and J by 8 bases, with 7 bases between the two germline ends. This CDR3 is built from 11 residues. The CDR3 reads CASRGGEKLFF. Written as DNA, the CDR3 is TGCGCCAGCAGGGGAGGCGAAAAACTGTTTTTT.

The chain joins TRBV7-3 to TRBJ1-1, with D perhaps matching TRBD1 (6 bases). Germline V lookup: CDR1 SGHTA, CDR2 FQGTGA. The CDR3 sequence is 13 residues long. Trimming cost V 5 bases and J 7 bases, with 14 bases left between them. The CDR3 sequence: CASSPAGAVEAFF. DNA for the CDR3: TGTGCCAGCAGCCCCGCGGGGGCAGTTGAAGCTTTCTTT.

This clone was found a few times. The chain employs TRBV7-8 and TRBJ1-2; weak D call: TRBD1 (5 bases). CDR3 length: 15 amino acids. The germline V gene encodes CDR1 SGHVS and CDR2 FQNEAQ. Trimming shortened V by 3 bases and J by 7 bases, and 18 bases separated the two germline ends. CDR3 in amino acids: CASSFRAHLSGGYTF. The CDR3 bases are TGTGCCAGCAGCTTCAGGGCCCATCTTTCTGGTGGCTACACCTTC.

This chain links TRBV18 with TRBJ1-2; TRBD1 matches at 10 bases. CDR1 KGHSH and CDR2 LQKENI come from the germline V gene. The CDR3 extends over 14 amino acids. The junction had 1 base not matched to a gene; V was cut back by 4 bases and J by 2 bases. This chain's CDR3 is CASSQDRGNYGYTF. CDR3 coding DNA: TGTGCCAGCTCACAGGACAGGGGGAACTATGGCTACACCTTC. The complete variable domain, with remaining parts taken from reference TRBV18 and TRBJ1-2, reads NAGVMQNPRHLVRRRGQEARLRCSPMKGHSHVYWYRQLPEEGLKFMVYLQKENIIDESGMPKERFSAEFPKEGPSILRIQQVVRGDSAAYFCASSQDRGNYGYTFGSGTRLTVV.